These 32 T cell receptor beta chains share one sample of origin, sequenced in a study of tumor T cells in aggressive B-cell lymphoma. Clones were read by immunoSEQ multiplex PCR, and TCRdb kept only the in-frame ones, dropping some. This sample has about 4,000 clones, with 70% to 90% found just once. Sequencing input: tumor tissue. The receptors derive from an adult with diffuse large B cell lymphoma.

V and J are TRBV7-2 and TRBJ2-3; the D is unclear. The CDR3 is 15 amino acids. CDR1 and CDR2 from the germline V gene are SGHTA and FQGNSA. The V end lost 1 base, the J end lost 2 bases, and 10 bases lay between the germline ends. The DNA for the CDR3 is TGTGCCAGCAGCTTAGTCGCGGCTGACACAGATACGCAGTATTTT. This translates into CASSLVAADTDTQYF. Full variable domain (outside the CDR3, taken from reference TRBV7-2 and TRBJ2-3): GAGVSQSPSNKVTEKGKDVELRCDPISGHTALYWYRQSLGQGLEFLIYFQGNSAPDKSGLPSDRFSAERTGGSVSTLTIQRTQQEDSAVYLCASSLVAADTDTQYFGPGTRLTVL.

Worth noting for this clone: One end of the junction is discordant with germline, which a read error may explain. For the CDR3, the DNA is TGTGCCAACAGCTTAGTTGTCGGGGGGGTGTCCTACGAGCAGTACTTC. It yields the protein CANSLVVGGVSYEQYF. The chain employs TRBV7-8 and TRBJ2-7; TRBD2 aligns across 8 bases. The germline V gene encodes CDR1 SGHVS and CDR2 FQNEAQ. CDR3 length equals 16 residues.

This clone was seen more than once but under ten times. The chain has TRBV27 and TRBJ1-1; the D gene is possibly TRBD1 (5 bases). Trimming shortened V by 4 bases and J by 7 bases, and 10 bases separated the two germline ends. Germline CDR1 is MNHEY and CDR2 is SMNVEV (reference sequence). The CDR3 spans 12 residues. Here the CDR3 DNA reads TGTGCCAGCAGTTCAGGCGGGGGTGAAGCTTTCTTT. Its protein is CASSSGGGEAFF.

As DNA, the CDR3 is TGTGCCAGCAGGGGACACCACACAGATACGCAGTATTTT. It is translated as CASRGHHTDTQYF. The chain employs TRBV7-9 and TRBJ2-3; TRBD1 might be the D (6 bases). CDR3 size: 13 residues. V shed 6 bases and J shed 2 bases, with 9 bases lying between them. The germline V gene has CDR1 SEHNR and CDR2 FQNEAQ (reference sequence).

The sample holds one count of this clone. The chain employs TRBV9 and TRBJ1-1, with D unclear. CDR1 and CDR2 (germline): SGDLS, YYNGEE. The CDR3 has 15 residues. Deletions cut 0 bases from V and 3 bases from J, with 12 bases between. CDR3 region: CASSVGRFLDTEAFF. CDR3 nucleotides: TGTGCCAGCAGCGTAGGTCGGTTCTTGGACACTGAAGCTTTCTTT.

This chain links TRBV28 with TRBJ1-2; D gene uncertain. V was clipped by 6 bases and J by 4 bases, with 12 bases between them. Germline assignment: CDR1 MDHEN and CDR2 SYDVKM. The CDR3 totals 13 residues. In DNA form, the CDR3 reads TGTGCCAGCAGGCCCACCAGTTCCTATGGCTACACCTTC. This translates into CASRPTSSYGYTF.

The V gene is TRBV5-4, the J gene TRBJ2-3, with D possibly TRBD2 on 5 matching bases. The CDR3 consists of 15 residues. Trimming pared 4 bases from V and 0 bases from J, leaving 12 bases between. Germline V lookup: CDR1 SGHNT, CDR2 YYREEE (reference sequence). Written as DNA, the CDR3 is TGTGCCAGCAGCCACGAGGGAGTAAGCACAGATACGCAGTATTTT. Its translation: CASSHEGVSTDTQYF.

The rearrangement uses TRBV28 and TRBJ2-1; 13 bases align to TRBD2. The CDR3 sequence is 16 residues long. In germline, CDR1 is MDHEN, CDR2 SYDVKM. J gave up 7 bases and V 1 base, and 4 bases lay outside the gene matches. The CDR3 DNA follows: TGTGCCAGCAGTTTATTGGGGACTAGCGGGGTGAATGAGCAGTTCTTC. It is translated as CASSLLGTSGVNEQFF. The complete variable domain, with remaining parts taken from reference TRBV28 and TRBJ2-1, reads DVKVTQSSRYLVKRTGEKVFLECVQDMDHENMFWYRQDPGLGLRLIYFSYDVKMKEKGDIPEGYSVSREKKERFSLILESASTNQTSMYLCASSLLGTSGVNEQFFGPGTRLTVL.

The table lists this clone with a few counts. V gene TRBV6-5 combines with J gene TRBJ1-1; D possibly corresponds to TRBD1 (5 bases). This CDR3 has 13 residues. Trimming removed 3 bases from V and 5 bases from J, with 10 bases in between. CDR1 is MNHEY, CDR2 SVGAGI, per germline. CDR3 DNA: TGTGCCAGCAGTTATATAGGGGTAACTGAAGCTTTCTTT. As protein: CASSYIGVTEAFF.

CDR3 sequence (DNA): TGTGCCAGCAGCTTAGCAGGGTACACAGATACGCAGTATTTT. It specifies CASSLAGYTDTQYF. The V gene is TRBV7-3, the J gene TRBJ2-3; D is perhaps TRBD1 (5 bases). The germline V gene encodes CDR1 SGHTA and CDR2 FQGTGA. The V and J ends lost 2 bases and 2 bases respectively, with 8 bases between them. The CDR3 totals 14 residues.

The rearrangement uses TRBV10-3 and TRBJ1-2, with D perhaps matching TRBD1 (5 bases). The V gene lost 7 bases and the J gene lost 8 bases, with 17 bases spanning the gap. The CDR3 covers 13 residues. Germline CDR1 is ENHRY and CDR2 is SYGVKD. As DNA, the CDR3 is TGTGCCATCACCGGAGACTCAGGGAGGGGCTACACCTTC. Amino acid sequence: CAITGDSGRGYTF.

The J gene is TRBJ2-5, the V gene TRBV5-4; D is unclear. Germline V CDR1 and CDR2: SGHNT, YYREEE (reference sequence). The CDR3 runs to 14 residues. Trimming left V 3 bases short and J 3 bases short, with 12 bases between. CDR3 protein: CASSSGSREETQYF. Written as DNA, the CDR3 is TGTGCCAGCAGCTCCGGGTCTCGGGAAGAGACCCAGTACTTC.

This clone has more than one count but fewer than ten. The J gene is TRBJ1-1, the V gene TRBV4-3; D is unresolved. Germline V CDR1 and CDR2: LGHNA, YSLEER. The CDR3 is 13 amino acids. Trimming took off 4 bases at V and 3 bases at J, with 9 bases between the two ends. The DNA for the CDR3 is TGCGCCAGCAGCCCGACATGGTACACTGAAGCTTTCTTT. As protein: CASSPTWYTEAFF.

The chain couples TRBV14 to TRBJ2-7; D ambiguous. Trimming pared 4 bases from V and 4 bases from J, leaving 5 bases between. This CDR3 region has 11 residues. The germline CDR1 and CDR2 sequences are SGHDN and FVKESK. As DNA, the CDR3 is TGTGCCAGCAGCCTCGGTTACGAGCAGTACTTC. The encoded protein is CASSLGYEQYF.

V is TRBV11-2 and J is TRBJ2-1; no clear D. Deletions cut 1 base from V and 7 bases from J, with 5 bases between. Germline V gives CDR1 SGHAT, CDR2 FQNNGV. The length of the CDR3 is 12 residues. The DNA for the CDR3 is TGTGCCAGCAGCTTAGCTCGGAATGAGCAGTTCTTC. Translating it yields CASSLARNEQFF.

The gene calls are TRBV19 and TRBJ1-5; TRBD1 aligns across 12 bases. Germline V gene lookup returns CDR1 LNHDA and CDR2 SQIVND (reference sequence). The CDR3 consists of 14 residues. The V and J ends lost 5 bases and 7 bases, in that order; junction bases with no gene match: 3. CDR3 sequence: CASSRDRGHQPQHF. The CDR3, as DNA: TGTGCCAGTAGTCGGGACAGGGGGCACCAGCCCCAGCATTTT.

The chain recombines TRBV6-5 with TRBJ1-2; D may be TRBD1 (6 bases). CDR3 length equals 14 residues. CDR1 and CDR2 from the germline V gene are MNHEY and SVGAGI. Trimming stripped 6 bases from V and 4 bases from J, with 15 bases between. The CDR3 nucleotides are TGTGCCAGCAGCCCCTACAGGGATCCCTATGGCTACACCTTC. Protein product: CASSPYRDPYGYTF.

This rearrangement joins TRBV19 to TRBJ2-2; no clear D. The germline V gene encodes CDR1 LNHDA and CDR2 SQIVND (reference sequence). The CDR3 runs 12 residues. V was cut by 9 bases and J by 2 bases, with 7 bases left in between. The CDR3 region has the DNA TGTGCCAGCGAGCGAAACACCGGGGAGCTGTTTTTT. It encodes CASERNTGELFF.

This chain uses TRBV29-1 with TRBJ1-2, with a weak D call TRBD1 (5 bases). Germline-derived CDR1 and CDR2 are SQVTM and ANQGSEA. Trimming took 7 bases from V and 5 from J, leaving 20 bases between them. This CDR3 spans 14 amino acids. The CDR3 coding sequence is TGCAGCGCCGCAGAAGGCAGGGCGGTATATGGCTACACCTTC. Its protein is CSAAEGRAVYGYTF.

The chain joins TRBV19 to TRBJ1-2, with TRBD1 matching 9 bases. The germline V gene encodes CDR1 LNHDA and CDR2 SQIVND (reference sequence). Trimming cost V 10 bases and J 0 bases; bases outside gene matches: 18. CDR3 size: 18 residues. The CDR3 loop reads CATKEIGQGPESNYGYTF. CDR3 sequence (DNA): TGTGCCACCAAAGAGATCGGACAGGGGCCGGAATCTAACTATGGCTACACCTTC. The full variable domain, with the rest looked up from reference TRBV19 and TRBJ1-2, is DGGITQSPKYLFRKEGQNVTLSCEQNLNHDAMYWYRQDPGQGLRLIYYSQIVNDFQKGDIAEGYSVSREKKESFPLTVTSAQKNPTAFYLCATKEIGQGPESNYGYTFGSGTRLTVV.

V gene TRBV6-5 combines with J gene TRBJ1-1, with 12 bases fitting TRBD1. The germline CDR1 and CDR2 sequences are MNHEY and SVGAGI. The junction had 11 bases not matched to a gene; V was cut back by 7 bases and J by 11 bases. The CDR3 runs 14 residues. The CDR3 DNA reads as TGTGCCAGCAACGATCCTGGGACAGGGGGCCGCGCTTTCTTT. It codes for CASNDPGTGGRAFF.

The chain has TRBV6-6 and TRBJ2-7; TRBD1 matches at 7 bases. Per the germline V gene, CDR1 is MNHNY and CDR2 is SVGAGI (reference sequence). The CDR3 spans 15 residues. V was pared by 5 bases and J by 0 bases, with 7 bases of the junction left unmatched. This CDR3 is CASSPGTVTSYEQYF. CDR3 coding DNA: TGTGCCAGCAGTCCGGGGACAGTTACCTCCTACGAGCAGTACTTC.

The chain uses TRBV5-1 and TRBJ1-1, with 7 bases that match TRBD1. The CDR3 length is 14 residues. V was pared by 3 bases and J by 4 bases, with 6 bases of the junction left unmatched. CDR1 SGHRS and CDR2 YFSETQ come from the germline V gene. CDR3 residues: CASSSDRIGTEAFF. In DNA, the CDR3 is TGCGCCAGCAGCTCGGACAGGATCGGCACTGAAGCTTTCTTT.

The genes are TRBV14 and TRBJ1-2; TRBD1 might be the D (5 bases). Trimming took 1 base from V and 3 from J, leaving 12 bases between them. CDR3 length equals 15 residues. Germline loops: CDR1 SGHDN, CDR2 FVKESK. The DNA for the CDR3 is TGTGCCAGCAGCCAAGTTAACAGGCCCCACTATGGCTACACCTTC. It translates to CASSQVNRPHYGYTF. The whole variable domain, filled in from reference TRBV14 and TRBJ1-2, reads EAGVTQFPSHSVIEKGQTVTLRCDPISGHDNLYWYRRVMGKEIKFLLHFVKESKQDESGMPNNRFLAERTGGTYSTLKVQPAELEDSGVYFCASSQVNRPHYGYTFGSGTRLTVV.

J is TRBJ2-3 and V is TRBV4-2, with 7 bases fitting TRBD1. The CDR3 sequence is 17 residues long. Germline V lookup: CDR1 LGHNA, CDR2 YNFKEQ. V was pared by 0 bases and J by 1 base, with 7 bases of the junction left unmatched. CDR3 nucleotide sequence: TGTGCCAGCAGCCAAGATTTTTCTCAGGGGGGCACAGATACGCAGTATTTT. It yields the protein CASSQDFSQGGTDTQYF.

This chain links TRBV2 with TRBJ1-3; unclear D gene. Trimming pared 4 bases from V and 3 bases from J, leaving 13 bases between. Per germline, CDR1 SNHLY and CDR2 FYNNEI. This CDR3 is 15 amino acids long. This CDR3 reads CASSVGGTSGNTIYF. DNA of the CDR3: TGTGCCAGCAGTGTCGGCGGAACCAGTGGAAACACCATATATTTT.

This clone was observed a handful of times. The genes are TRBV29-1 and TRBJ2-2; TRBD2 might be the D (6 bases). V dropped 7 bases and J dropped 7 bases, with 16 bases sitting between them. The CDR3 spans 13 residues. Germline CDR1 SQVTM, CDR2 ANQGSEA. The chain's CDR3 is CSAQGEARGELFF. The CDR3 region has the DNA TGCAGCGCACAAGGGGAGGCCCGCGGGGAGCTGTTTTTT.

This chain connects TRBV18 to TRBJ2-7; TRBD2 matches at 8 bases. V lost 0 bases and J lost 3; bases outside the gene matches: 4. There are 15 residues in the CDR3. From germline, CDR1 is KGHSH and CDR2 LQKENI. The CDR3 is CASSPPQRGIYEQYF. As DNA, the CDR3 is TGTGCCAGCTCACCACCGCAGCGGGGGATCTACGAGCAGTACTTC.

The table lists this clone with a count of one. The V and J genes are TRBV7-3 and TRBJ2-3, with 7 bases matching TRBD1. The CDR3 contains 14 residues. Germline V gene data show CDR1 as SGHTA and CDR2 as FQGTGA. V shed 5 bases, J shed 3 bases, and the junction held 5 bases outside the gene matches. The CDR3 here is CASSLSGGTDTQYF. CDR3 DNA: TGTGCCAGCAGCCTGTCAGGGGGAACAGATACGCAGTATTTT.

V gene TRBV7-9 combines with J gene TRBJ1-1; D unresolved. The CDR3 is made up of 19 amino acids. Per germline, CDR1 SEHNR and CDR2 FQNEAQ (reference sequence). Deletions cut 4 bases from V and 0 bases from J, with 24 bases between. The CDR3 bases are TGTGCCAGCAGCTACCACTTCAGGCCCTTTCCCACCTTGAACACTGAAGCTTTCTTT. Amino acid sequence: CASSYHFRPFPTLNTEAFF. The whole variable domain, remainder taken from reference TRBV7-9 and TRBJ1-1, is DTGVSQNPRHKITKRGQNVTFRCDPISEHNRLYWYRQTLGQGPEFLTYFQNEAQLEKSRLLSDRFSAERPKGSFSTLEIQRTEQGDSAMYLCASSYHFRPFPTLNTEAFFGQGTRLTVV.

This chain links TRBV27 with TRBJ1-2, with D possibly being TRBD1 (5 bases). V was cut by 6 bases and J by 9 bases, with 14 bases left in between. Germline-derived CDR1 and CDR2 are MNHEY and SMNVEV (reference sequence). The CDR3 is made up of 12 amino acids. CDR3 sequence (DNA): TGTGCCAGCAGGGGTTTTGGGGGGAGCTACACCTTC. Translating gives CASRGFGGSYTF.

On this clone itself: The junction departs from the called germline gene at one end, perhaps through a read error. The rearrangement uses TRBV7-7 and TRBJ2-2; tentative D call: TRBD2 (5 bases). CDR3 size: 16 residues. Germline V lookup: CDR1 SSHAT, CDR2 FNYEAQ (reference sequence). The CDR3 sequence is CASSLSGIANTGELFF. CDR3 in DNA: TGTGCTAGCAGCTTGAGCGGAATCGCGAACACCGGGGAGCTGTTTTTT.